This T cell receptor beta chain was sequenced for a study of blood T cell repertoires in COVID-19. After removal of 1 base from V and 4 bases from J, the junction contained 8 bases not matched to a gene. This CDR3 region has 17 residues. The germline V gene encodes CDR1 SEHNR and CDR2 FQNEAQ (reference sequence). Profiled with immunoSEQ multiplex PCR; TCRdb holds only in-frame clones, not every one. The table lists about 370,000 clones, 75% to 90% of them singletons. This chain joins TRBV7-9 and TRBJ1-2; 11 bases map to TRBD1. Sequencing was performed on PBMCs or T cells enriched from blood (not recorded which). This sequence was found in a man between 18 and 29 years old who had recovered from COVID-19. The CDR3 region is CASSLGGQGVSGYGYTF. CDR3 coding DNA: TGTGCCAGCAGCTTAGGGGGACAGGGGGTCTCTGGCTATGGCTACACCTTC.